The 17 T cell receptor beta chains in this list originate from one sample, sequenced in a study of T-cell memory formation after mild COVID-19. TCRdb re-called the 5' RACE reads with MiXCR, one entry per CDR3 protein. This table has a few hundred thousand distinct CDR3 sequences, just under 20% appearing once. Sequenced material: PBMCs or a T cell subset sorted from them (not recorded which). These receptors all stem from a man between 18 and 29 years old who had mild COVID-19 (a few samples of this study predate the infection). Cell type and time point are not known.

This clonotype was seen a few times. V and J are TRBV4-3 and TRBJ2-7; 8 nucleotides agree with TRBD2. The CDR3 totals 13 residues. Looked up from germline, CDR1 is LGHNA and CDR2 is YSLEER. The V and J ends lost 4 bases and 4 bases, in that order; junction bases with no gene match: 3. The CDR3: CASSPGREYEQYF. Written as DNA, the CDR3 is TGCGCCAGCAGCCCCGGGAGGGAATACGAGCAGTACTTC.

The chain has TRBV6-1 and TRBJ2-1; 12 bases align to TRBD2. The CDR3 runs to 15 residues. Looked up from germline, CDR1 is MNHNS and CDR2 is SASEGT. V lost 4 bases to trimming and J lost 5 bases; unmatched junction nucleotides: 3. This CDR3 is CASSVLAGGDNEQFF. DNA of the CDR3: TGTGCCAGCAGTGTCCTAGCGGGGGGGGACAATGAGCAGTTCTTC.

This clonotype was counted only a few times. The chain carries TRBV6-5 and TRBJ1-2; D is undetermined. Germline V gives CDR1 MNHEY, CDR2 SVGAGI. V was trimmed by 0 bases and J by 4 bases, leaving 15 bases between them. The length of the CDR3 is 16 residues. The CDR3 sequence is CASSYSSTAGGYGYTF. The CDR3 nucleotides read TGTGCCAGCAGTTACTCTTCGACGGCAGGCGGCTATGGCTACACCTTC.

The chain uses TRBV5-1 and TRBJ2-2; D may be TRBD1 (6 bases). The V and J ends lost 4 bases and 4 bases respectively, with 11 bases between them. The CDR3 totals 14 residues. CDR1 is SGHRS, CDR2 YFSETQ, per germline. The CDR3 DNA follows: TGCGCCAGCAGCCCCGGACAGTCCACCGGGGAGCTGTTTTTT. Protein: CASSPGQSTGELFF.

This clonotype has just a few counts. The J gene is TRBJ2-3, the V gene TRBV4-3; 11 bases line up with TRBD2. The CDR3 is 16 residues long. Germline V gene data show CDR1 as LGHNA and CDR2 as YSLEER. Unmatched junction bases numbered 6, after V lost 4 bases and J lost 3 bases. The CDR3 loop reads CASSLHSGGATDTQYF. The CDR3, as DNA: TGCGCCAGCAGCCTACATAGCGGGGGGGCGACAGATACGCAGTATTTT.

For the CDR3, the DNA is TGTGCCACCGAGGACAGGGGCCAAGAGACCCAGTACTTC. Its protein product is CATEDRGQETQYF. J is TRBJ2-5 and V is TRBV28, with 9 bases aligning to TRBD1. There are 13 residues in the CDR3. Trimming took 10 bases from V and 1 from J; bases not matched to a gene: 4. Germline V CDR1 and CDR2: MDHEN, SYDVKM.

This clonotype was seen more than once but under ten times. The chain employs TRBV10-3 and TRBJ2-7, with 11 bases matching TRBD1. V lost 3 bases to trimming and J lost 1 base; unmatched junction nucleotides: 2. This CDR3 region has 15 residues. Germline V CDR1 and CDR2: ENHRY, SYGVKD. This CDR3 reads CAISEGQGASYEQYV. As DNA, the CDR3 is TGTGCCATCAGTGAAGGACAGGGGGCTTCCTACGAGCAGTACGTC.

This chain joins TRBV7-9 and TRBJ2-5; no clear D gene. Germline CDR1 and CDR2: SEHNR and FQNEAQ (reference sequence). This CDR3 contains 14 residues. V was clipped by 8 bases and J by 0 bases, with 13 bases between them. In DNA, the CDR3 is TGTGCCAGCTCACCCGCCCGGTACCAAGAGACCCAGTACTTC. It specifies CASSPARYQETQYF.

This clonotype was recorded a few times. The chain links TRBV7-9 to TRBJ1-2; maybe TRBD1 (5 bases). The V end was cut by 6 bases, the J end by 8 bases, with 19 bases between. This CDR3 contains 14 residues. The germline V gene has CDR1 SEHNR and CDR2 FQNEAQ (reference sequence). The CDR3 is CASRPTGERVGYTF. The CDR3 nucleotides read TGTGCCAGCAGACCTACGGGGGAGAGGGTCGGCTACACCTTC.

This clonotype was observed a handful of times. The V gene is TRBV9, the J gene TRBJ2-7; possibly TRBD1 for D (6 bases). V dropped 7 bases and J dropped 7 bases, with 15 bases sitting between them. CDR3 length: 12 residues. Looked up from germline, CDR1 is SGDLS and CDR2 is YYNGEE. This CDR3 is CASGTGTGEQYF. The CDR3 DNA is TGTGCCAGCGGAACAGGGACGGGGGAGCAGTACTTC.

This clonotype was observed at least ten times. The chain has TRBV6-5 and TRBJ1-3; D gene unclear. V was clipped by 2 bases and J by 1 base, with 6 bases between them. Looked up from germline, CDR1 is MNHEY and CDR2 is SVGAGI. This CDR3 is built from 14 residues. The DNA for the CDR3 is TGTGCCAGCAGTTACGGAGGTTCTGGAAACACCATATATTTT. This sequence encodes CASSYGGSGNTIYF.

This clonotype was recorded many times. The gene calls are TRBV10-1 and TRBJ2-3; D remains ambiguous. Germline CDR1 reads WNHNN; CDR2 reads SYGVQD (reference sequence). V was clipped by 0 bases and J by 2 bases, with 6 bases between them. This CDR3 has 14 residues. The CDR3 sequence is CASSESRNTDTQYF. The CDR3 DNA reads as TGCGCCAGCAGTGAGTCGCGGAACACAGATACGCAGTATTTT.

This clonotype was observed a handful of times. The J gene is TRBJ2-5, the V gene TRBV2; weak D call: TRBD2 (7 bases). Germline V gene sequence: CDR1 SNHLY, CDR2 FYNNEI. CDR3 length equals 16 residues. The V gene lost 2 bases and the J gene lost 0 bases, with 13 bases spanning the gap. This CDR3 is CASSELAGAYQETQYF. The CDR3, as DNA: TGTGCCAGCAGTGAACTGGCGGGGGCGTACCAAGAGACCCAGTACTTC.

This chain links TRBV6-5 with TRBJ2-1; 8 bases agree with TRBD2. In germline, CDR1 is MNHEY, CDR2 SVGAGI. The CDR3 loop spans 15 amino acids. Unmatched junction bases numbered 10, after V lost 5 bases and J lost 7 bases. CDR3 loop: CASSPGGAGGNEQFF. CDR3 DNA: TGTGCCAGCAGTCCCGGGGGGGCCGGAGGGAATGAGCAGTTCTTC.

The chain combines TRBV20-1 with TRBJ2-7, with D tentatively TRBD2 (6 bases). CDR1 is DFQATT and CDR2 is SNEGSKA in the germline V gene (reference sequence). The CDR3 extends over 15 amino acids. Trimming cost V 3 bases and J 6 bases, with 21 bases left between them. CDR3 bases: TGCAGTGCTAGGGGGGAGGACTACGACCGAGGCGAGCAGTACGTC. This sequence encodes CSARGEDYDRGEQYV.

The chain links TRBV19 to TRBJ1-1; perhaps TRBD1 as D (6 bases). Germline V gene lookup returns CDR1 LNHDA and CDR2 SQIVND (reference sequence). The V end lost 5 bases, the J end lost 1 base, and 14 bases lay between the germline ends. This CDR3 region has 15 residues. The CDR3 here is CASSSGGGGNTEAFF. The CDR3 bases are TGTGCCAGTAGTTCCGGTGGAGGGGGGAACACTGAAGCTTTCTTT.

The rearrangement links TRBV5-5 to TRBJ2-7; D unclear. CDR3 length equals 14 residues. V lost 4 bases and J 0 bases, leaving 11 bases between the germline ends. Per the germline V gene, CDR1 is SGHKS and CDR2 is YYEKEE (reference sequence). CDR3 protein: CASSRPRSSYEQYF. The CDR3 nucleotides read TGTGCCAGCAGCCGACCCCGGAGCTCCTACGAGCAGTACTTC.